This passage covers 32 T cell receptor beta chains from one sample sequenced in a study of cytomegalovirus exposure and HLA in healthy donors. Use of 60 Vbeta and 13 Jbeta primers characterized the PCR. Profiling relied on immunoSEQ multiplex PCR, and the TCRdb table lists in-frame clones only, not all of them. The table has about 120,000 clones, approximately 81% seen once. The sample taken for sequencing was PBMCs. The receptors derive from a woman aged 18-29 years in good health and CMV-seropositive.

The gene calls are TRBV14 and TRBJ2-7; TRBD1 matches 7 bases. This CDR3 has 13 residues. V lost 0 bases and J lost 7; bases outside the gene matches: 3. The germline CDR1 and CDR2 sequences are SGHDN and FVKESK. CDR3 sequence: CASSQDWTGEQYF. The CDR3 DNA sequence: TGTGCCAGCAGCCAAGACTGGACAGGAGAGCAGTACTTC.

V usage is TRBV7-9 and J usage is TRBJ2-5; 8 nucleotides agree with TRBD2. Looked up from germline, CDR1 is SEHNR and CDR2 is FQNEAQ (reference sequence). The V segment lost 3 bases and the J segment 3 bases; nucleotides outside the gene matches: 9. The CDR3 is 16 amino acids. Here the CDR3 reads CASSFPGGGFEETQYF. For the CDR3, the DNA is TGTGCCAGCAGCTTTCCCGGGGGGGGCTTTGAAGAGACCCAGTACTTC.

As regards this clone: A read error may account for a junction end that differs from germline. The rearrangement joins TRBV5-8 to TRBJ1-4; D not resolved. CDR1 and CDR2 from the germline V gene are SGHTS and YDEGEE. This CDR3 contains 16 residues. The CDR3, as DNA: TGTGCCAGCAGCTCTGGTCAGCGAACGCGATTAGAAAAACTATTTTTT. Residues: CASSSGQRTRLEKLFF.

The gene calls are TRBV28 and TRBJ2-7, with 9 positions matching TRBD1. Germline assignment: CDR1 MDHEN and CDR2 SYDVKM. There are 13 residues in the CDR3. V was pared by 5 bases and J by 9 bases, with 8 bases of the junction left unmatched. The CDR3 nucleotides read TGTGCCAGCAGTCCCGGACAGGGGATGAGGCAGTACTTC. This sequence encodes CASSPGQGMRQYF.

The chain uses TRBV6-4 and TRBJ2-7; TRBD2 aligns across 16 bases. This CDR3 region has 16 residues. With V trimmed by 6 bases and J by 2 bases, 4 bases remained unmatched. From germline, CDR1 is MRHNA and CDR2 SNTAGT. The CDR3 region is CASRGGTSGRAYEQYF. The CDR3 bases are TGTGCCAGCAGGGGCGGGACTAGCGGGAGGGCCTACGAGCAGTACTTC.

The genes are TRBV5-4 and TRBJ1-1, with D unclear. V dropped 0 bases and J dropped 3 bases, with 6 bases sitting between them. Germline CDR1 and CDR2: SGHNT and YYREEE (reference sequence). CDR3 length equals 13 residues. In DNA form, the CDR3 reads TGTGCCAGCAGCTTGGTGGAGGACACTGAAGCTTTCTTT. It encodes CASSLVEDTEAFF.

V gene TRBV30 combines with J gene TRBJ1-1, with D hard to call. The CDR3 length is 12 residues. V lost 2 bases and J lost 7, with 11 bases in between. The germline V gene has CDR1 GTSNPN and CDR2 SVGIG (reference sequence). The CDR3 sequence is CAWSSGLGEAFF. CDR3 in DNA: TGTGCCTGGAGTAGTGGTCTCGGTGAAGCTTTCTTT.

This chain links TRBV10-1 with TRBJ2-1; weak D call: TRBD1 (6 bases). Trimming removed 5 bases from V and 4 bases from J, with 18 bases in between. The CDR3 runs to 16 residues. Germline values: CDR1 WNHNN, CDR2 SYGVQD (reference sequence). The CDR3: CASSLAPGHRYNEQFF. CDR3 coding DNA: TGCGCCAGCAGTTTAGCCCCGGGACATAGGTACAATGAGCAGTTCTTC.

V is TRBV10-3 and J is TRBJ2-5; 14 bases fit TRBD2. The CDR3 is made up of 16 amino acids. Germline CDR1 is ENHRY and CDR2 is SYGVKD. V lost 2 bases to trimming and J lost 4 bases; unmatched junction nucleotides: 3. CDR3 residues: CAISEGGLAGGETQYF. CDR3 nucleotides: TGTGCCATCAGTGAGGGAGGACTAGCGGGAGGAGAGACCCAGTACTTC.

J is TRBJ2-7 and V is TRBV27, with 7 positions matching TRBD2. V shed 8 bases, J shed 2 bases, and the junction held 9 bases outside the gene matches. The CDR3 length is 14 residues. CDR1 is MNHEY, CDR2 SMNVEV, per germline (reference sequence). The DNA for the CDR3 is TGTGCCAGCCAGCCAAGCGGGGCGCCCTACGAGCAGTACTTC. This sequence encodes CASQPSGAPYEQYF.

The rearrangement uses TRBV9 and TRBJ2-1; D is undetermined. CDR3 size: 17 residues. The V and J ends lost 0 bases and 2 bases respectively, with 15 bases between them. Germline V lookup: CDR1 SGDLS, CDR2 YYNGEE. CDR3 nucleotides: TGTGCCAGCAGCGTAGACCCGTCTATCTTGACCTACAATGAGCAGTTCTTC. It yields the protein CASSVDPSILTYNEQFF.

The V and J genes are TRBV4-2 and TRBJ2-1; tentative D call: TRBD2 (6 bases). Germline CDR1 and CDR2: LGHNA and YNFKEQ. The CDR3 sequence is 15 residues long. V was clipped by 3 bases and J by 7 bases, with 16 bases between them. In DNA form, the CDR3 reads TGTGCCAGCAGCCAGTATGGGGGGATTGTGAATGAGCAGTTCTTC. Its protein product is CASSQYGGIVNEQFF.

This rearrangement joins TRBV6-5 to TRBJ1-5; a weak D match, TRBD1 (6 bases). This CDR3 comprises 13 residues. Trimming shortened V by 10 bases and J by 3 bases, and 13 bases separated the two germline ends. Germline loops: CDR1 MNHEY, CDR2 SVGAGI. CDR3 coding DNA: TGTGCCACTTCGGACAGTTTCAATCAGCCCCAGCATTTT. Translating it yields CATSDSFNQPQHF.

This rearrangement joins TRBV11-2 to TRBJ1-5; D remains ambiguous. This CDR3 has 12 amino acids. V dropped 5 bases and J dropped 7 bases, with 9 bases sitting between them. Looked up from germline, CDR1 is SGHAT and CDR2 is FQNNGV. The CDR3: CASSQRGQPQHF. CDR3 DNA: TGTGCCAGCAGCCAACGCGGGCAGCCCCAGCATTTT.

The CDR3 bases are TGTGCCTGGAGTTTAGGGGGCAACGAGCAGTACTTC. Amino acids: CAWSLGGNEQYF. V and J are TRBV30 and TRBJ2-7, with 7 bases identical to TRBD1. The CDR3 runs to 12 residues. The V gene's germline CDR1 is GTSNPN and CDR2 SVGIG (reference sequence). Losses at the gene ends were 2 bases for V and 5 bases for J; bases not matched to a gene: 3. Based on the CDR3 plus reference TRBV30 and TRBJ2-7, the full variable domain is SQTIHQWPATLVQPVGSPLSLECTVEGTSNPNLYWYRQAAGRGLQLLFYSVGIGQISSEVPQNLSASRPQDRQFILSSKKLLLSDSGFYLCAWSLGGNEQYFGPGTRLTVT.

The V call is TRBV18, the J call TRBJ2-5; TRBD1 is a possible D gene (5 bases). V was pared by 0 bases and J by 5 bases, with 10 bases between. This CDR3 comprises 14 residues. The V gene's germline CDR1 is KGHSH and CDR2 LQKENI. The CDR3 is CASSPPQGWETQYF. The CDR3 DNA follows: TGTGCCAGCTCACCACCGCAGGGATGGGAGACCCAGTACTTC.

In DNA, the CDR3 is TGTGCCAGCAGCTTATATTGGGGACAGGGCGTAAAAGAGACCCAGTACTTC. Translation gives CASSLYWGQGVKETQYF. The chain employs TRBV7-9 and TRBJ2-5, with TRBD1 matching over 9 bases. Per germline, CDR1 SEHNR and CDR2 FQNEAQ (reference sequence). V was clipped by 2 bases and J by 3 bases; unmatched bases: 10. The CDR3 is 17 amino acids.

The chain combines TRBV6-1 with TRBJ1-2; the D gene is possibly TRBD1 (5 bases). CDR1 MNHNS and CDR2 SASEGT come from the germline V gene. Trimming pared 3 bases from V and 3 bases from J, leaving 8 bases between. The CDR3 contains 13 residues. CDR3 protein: CASSDRADYGYTF. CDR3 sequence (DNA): TGTGCCAGCAGTGACAGGGCGGACTATGGCTACACCTTC.

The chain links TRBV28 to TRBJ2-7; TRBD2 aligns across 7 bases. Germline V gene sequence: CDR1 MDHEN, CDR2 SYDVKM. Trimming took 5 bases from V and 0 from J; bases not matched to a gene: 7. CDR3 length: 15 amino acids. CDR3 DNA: TGTGCCAGCAGTCCCTGGGAGGGGTCCTCCTACGAGCAGTACTTC. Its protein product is CASSPWEGSSYEQYF. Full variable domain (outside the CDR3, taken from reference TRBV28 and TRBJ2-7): DVKVTQSSRYLVKRTGEKVFLECVQDMDHENMFWYRQDPGLGLRLIYFSYDVKMKEKGDIPEGYSVSREKKERFSLILESASTNQTSMYLCASSPWEGSSYEQYFGPGTRLTVT.

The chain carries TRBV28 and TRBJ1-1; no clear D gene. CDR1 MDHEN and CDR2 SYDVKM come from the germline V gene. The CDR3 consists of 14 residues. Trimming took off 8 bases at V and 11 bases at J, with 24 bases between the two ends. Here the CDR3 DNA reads TGTGCCAGCGTTCCCTTTAAGAGGAACACTGGGGCTTTCTTT. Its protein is CASVPFKRNTGAFF.

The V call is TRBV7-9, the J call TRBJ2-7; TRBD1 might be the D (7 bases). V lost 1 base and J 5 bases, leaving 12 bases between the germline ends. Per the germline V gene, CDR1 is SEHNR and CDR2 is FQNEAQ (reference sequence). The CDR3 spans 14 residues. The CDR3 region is CASSLGAGTDEQYF. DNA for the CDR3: TGTGCCAGCAGCTTAGGGGCGGGGACAGACGAGCAGTACTTC.

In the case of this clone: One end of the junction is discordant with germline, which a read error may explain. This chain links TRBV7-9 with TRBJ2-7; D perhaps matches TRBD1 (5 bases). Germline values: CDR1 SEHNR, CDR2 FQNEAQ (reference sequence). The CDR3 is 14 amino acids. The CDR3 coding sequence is TGTGCCAGCGGCTTGGGGCCGAGCTCCTACGAGCAGTACTTC. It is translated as CASGLGPSSYEQYF.

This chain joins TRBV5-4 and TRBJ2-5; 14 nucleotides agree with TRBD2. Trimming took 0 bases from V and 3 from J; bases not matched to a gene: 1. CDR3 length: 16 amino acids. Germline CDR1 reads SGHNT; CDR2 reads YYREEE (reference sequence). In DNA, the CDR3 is TGTGCCAGCAGCTTGGGGGGACTAGCGGGGGAAGAGACCCAGTACTTC. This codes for CASSLGGLAGEETQYF.

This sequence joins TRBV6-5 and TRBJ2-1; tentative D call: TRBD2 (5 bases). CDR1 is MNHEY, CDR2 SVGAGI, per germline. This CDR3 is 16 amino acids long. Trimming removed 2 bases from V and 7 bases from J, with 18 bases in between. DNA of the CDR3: TGTGCCAGCAGTTACCCCAGTCGAGGGTATGAAAATGAGCAGTTCTTC. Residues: CASSYPSRGYENEQFF.

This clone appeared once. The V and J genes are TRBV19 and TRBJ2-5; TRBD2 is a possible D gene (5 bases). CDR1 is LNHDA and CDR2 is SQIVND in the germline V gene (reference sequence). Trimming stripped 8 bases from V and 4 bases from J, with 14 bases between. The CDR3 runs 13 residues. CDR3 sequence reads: CASSSGQTETQYF. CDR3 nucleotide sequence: TGTGCCAGTTCCAGCGGCCAGACAGAGACCCAGTACTTC.

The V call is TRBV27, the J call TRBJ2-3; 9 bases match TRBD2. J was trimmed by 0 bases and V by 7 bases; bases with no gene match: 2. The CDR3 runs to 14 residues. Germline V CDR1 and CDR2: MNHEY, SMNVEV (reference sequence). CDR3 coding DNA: TGTGCCAGCACGCTAGCGGGGAGCACAGATACGCAGTATTTT. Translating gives CASTLAGSTDTQYF.

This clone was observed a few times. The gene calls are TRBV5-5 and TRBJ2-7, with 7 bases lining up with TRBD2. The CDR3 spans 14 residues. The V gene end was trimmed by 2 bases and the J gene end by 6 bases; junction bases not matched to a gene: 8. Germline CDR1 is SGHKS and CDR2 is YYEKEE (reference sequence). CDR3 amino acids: CASSFGGVSGEQYF. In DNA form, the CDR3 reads TGTGCCAGCAGCTTTGGGGGGGTCTCCGGCGAGCAGTACTTC. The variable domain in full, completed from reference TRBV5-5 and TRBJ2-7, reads DAGVTQSPTHLIKTRGQQVTLRCSPISGHKSVSWYQQVLGQGPQFIFQYYEKEERGRGNFPDRFSARQFPNYSSELNVNALLLGDSALYLCASSFGGVSGEQYFGPGTRLTVT.

The CDR3 DNA reads as TGCGCCAGCAGCATGGGACTACCCCGCGTCCCCTACGAGCAGTACTTC. This sequence encodes CASSMGLPRVPYEQYF. The chain carries TRBV5-1 and TRBJ2-7; 7 nucleotides agree with TRBD2. There are 16 residues in the CDR3. From germline, CDR1 is SGHRS and CDR2 YFSETQ. V lost 4 bases, J lost 2 bases, and 12 bases stayed unmatched.

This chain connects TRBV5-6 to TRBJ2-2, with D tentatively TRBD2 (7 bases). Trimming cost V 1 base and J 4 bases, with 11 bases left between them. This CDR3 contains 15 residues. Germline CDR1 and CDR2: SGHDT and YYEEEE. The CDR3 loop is CASSLKGGGTGELFF. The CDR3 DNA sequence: TGTGCCAGCAGCTTGAAGGGAGGGGGCACCGGGGAGCTGTTTTTT.

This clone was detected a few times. The CDR3 coding sequence is TGTGCCAGCAGCGTACTCCCTGGGGCGCTCTACAATGAGCAGTTCTTC. This codes for CASSVLPGALYNEQFF. V and J are TRBV9 and TRBJ2-1, with a weak D call TRBD1 (5 bases). Trimming shortened V by 1 base and J by 3 bases, and 14 bases separated the two germline ends. The CDR3 spans 16 residues. Germline V CDR1 and CDR2: SGDLS, YYNGEE.

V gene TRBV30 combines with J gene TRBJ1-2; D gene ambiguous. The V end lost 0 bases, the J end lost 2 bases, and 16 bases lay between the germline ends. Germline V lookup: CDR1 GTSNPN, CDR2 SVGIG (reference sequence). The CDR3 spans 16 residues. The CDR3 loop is CAWSVPVRKGNYGYTF. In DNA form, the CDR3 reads TGTGCCTGGAGTGTACCCGTGAGGAAAGGAAACTATGGCTACACCTTC.

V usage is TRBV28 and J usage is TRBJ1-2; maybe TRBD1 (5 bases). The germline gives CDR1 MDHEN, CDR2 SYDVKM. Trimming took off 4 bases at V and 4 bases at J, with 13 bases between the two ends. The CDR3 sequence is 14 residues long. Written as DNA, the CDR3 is TGTGCCAGCAGTTACGGGGGGGGTGGCTATGGCTACACCTTC. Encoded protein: CASSYGGGGYGYTF.